A single sample gave rise to the 3 T cell receptor beta chains below, sequenced in a study of T cell repertoires in cytomegalovirus infection. TCRdb re-called the reads with MiXCR, one entry per CDR3 protein. This sample has hundreds of thousands of distinct CDR3 sequences, with 20% to 25% found just once. Sequenced sample: CD8+ T cells from PBMCs. These TCRs come from a human donor in good health (CMV status not recorded). Some clones in this sample may be carry-over from other donors' samples.

The J gene is TRBJ1-2, the V gene TRBV28; no definite D call. The CDR3 runs 13 residues. Germline CDR1 and CDR2: MDHEN and SYDVKM. The V end lost 6 bases, the J end lost 8 bases, and 16 bases lay between the germline ends. Written as DNA, the CDR3 is TGTGCCAGCAGGAGCTTACAGCTCAGGGGCTACACCTTC. Amino acid sequence: CASRSLQLRGYTF.

The rearrangement joins TRBV6-4 to TRBJ2-2, with D perhaps matching TRBD1 (5 bases). CDR1 and CDR2 (germline): MRHNA, SNTAGT. V was trimmed by 3 bases and J by 2 bases, leaving 7 bases between them. This CDR3 spans 14 amino acids. Written as DNA, the CDR3 is TGTGCCAGCAGTGAAGGACAAAACACCGGGGAGCTGTTTTTT. Its protein is CASSEGQNTGELFF.

This clonotype was detected only a few times. The chain couples TRBV7-6 to TRBJ2-4; 8 bases align to TRBD2. Germline V lookup: CDR1 SGHVS, CDR2 FNYEAQ. The CDR3 runs 16 residues. The V segment lost 2 bases and the J segment 8 bases; nucleotides outside the gene matches: 11. In nucleotides, the CDR3 is TGTGCCAGCAGCTTATGGGTAGCGGGGCCGGGAGACATTCAGTACTTC. Translated, it gives CASSLWVAGPGDIQYF.